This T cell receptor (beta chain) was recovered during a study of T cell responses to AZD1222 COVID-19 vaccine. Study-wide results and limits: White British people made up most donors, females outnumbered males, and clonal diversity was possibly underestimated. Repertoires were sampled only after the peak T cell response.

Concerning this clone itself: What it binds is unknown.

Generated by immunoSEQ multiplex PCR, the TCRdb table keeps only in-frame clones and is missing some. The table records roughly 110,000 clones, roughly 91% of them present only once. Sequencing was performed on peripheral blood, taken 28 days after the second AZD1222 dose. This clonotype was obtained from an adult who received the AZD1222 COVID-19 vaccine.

The CDR3 loop is CASSLAGVGNEKLFF. The DNA of the CDR3 is TGCGCCAGCAGCTTGGCCGGGGTGGGAAATGAAAAACTGTTTTTT. J is TRBJ1-4 and V is TRBV5-1; D not certain. This CDR3 has 15 amino acids. Trimming removed 0 bases at V and 5 bases at J, with 11 bases between. Germline V gene data show CDR1 as SGHRS and CDR2 as YFSETQ.